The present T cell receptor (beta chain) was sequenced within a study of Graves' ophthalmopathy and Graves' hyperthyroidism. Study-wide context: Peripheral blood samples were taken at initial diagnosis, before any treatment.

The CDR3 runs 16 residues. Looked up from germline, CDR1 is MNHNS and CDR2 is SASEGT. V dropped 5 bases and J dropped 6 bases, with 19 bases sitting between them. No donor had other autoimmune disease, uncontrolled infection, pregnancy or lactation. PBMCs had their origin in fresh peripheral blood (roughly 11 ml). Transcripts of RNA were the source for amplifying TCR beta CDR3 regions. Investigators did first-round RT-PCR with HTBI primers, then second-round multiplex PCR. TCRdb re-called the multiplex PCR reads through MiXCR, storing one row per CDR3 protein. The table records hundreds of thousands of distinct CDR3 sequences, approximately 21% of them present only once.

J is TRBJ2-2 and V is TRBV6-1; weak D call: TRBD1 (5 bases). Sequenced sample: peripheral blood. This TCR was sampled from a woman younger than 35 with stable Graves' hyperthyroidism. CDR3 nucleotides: TGTGCCAGCAGTAGCCAGACAGTCGGCGCACCCGGGGAGCTGTTTTTT. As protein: CASSSQTVGAPGELFF.